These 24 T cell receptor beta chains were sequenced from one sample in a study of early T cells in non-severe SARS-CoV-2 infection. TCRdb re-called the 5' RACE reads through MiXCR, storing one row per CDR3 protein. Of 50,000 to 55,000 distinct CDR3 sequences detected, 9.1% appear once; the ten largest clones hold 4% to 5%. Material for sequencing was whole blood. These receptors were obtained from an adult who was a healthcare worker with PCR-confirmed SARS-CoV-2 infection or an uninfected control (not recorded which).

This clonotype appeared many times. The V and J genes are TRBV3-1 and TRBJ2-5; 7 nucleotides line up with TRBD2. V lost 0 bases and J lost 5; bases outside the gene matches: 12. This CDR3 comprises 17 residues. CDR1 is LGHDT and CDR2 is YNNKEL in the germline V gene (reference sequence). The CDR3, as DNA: TGTGCCAGCAGCCAAGATGGTCGACTAGCTGGGGCCGAGACCCAGTACTTC. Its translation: CASSQDGRLAGAETQYF.

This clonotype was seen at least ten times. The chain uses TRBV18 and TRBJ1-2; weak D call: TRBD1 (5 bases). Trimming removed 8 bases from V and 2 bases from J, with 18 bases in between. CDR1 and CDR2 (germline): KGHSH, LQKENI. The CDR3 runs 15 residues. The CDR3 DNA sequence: TGTGCCAGCCTCCCAGGTGGAGGGGAAAACTATGGCTACACCTTC. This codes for CASLPGGGENYGYTF.

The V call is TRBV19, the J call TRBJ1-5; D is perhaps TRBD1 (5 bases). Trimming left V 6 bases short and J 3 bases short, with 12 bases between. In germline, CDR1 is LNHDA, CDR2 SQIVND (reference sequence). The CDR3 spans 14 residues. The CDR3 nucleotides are TGTGCCAGTAGGGGGACGACTCCCAATCAGCCCCAGCATTTT. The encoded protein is CASRGTTPNQPQHF.

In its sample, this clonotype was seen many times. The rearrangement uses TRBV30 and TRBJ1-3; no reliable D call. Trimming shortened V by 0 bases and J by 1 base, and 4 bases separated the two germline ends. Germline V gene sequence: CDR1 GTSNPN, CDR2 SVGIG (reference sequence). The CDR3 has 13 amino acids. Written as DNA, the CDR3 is TGTGCCTGGAGTGTGGGATCTGGAAACACCATATATTTT. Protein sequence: CAWSVGSGNTIYF.

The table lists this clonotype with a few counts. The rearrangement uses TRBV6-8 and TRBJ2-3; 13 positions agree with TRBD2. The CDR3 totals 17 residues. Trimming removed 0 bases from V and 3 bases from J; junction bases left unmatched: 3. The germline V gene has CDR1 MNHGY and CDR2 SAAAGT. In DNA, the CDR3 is TGTGCCAGCAGTTACTCCCCACTAGCGGGAGGGACAGATACGCAGTATTTT. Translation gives CASSYSPLAGGTDTQYF.

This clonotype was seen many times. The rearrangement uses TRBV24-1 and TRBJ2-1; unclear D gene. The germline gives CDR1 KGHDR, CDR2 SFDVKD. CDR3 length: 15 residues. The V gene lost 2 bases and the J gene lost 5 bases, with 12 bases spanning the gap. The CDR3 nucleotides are TGTGCCACCAGTGATTCGGAAGGTGATCACAATGAGCAGTTCTTC. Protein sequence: CATSDSEGDHNEQFF.

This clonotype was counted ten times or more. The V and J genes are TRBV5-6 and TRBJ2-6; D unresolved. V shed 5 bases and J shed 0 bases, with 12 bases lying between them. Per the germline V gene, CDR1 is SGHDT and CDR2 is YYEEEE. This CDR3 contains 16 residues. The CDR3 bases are TGTGCCAGCAGTTGGCTTGGAGCCTCTGGGGCCAACGTCCTGACTTTC. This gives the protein CASSWLGASGANVLTF.

The CDR3, as DNA: TGTGCCAGCCGTTCCTCTGTTGAAGCTTTCTTT. It translates to CASRSSVEAFF. The chain carries TRBV6-5 and TRBJ1-1; D is unclear. CDR1 is MNHEY, CDR2 SVGAGI, per germline. V lost 8 bases, J lost 7 bases, and 11 bases lay in between. There are 11 residues in the CDR3.

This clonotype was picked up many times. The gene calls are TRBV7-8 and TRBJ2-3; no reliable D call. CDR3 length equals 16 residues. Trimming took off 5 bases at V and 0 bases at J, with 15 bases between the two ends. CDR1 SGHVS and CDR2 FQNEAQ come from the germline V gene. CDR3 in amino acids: CASSLPRSTSTDTQYF. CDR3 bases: TGTGCCAGCAGCCTTCCTCGGAGCACTAGCACAGATACGCAGTATTTT.

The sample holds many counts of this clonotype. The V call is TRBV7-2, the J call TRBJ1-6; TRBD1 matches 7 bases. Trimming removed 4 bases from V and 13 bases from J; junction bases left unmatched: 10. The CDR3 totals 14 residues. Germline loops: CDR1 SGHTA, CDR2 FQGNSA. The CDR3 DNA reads TGTGCCAGCAGCTATAGACAGGGTCAACTTCCCCTCCACTTT. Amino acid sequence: CASSYRQGQLPLHF.

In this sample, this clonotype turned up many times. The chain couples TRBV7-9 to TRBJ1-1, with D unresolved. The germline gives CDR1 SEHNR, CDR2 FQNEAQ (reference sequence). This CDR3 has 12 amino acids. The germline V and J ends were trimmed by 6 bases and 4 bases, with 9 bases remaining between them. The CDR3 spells CASRFSGTEAFF. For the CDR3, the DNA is TGTGCCAGCAGGTTCTCTGGCACTGAAGCTTTCTTT.

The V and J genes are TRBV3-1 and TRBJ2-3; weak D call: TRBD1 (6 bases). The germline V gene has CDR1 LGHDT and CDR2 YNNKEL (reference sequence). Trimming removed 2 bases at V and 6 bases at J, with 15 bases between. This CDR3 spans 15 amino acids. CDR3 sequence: CASSQQGHHEDTQYF. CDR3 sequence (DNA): TGTGCCAGCAGCCAACAGGGACACCACGAGGATACGCAGTATTTT.

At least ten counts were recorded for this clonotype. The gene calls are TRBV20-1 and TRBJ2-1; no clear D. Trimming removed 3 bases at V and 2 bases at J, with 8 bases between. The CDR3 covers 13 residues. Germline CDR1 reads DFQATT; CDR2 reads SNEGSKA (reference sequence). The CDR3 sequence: CSASPGPYNEQFF. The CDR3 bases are TGCAGTGCTAGTCCTGGTCCCTACAATGAGCAGTTCTTC.

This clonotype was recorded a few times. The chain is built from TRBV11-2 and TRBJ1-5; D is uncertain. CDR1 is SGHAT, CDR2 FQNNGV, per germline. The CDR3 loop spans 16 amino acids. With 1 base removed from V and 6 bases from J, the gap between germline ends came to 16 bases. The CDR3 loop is CASSLVCSKKSQPQHF. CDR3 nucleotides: TGTGCCAGCAGCTTAGTGTGCTCGAAAAAGAGTCAGCCCCAGCATTTT.

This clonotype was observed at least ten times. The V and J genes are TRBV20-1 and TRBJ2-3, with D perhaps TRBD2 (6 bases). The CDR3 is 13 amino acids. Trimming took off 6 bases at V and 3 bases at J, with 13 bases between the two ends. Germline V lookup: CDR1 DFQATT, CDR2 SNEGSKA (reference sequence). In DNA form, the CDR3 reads TGCAGTGCAAGCTGGGGGAGGACAGATACGCAGTATTTT. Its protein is CSASWGRTDTQYF.

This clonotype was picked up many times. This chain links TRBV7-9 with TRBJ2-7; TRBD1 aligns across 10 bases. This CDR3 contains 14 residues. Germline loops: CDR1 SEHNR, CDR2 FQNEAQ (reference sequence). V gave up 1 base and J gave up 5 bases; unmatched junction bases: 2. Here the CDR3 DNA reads TGTGCCAGCAGCTTAGGGGACAGGGGTGACGAGCAGTACTTC. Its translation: CASSLGDRGDEQYF.

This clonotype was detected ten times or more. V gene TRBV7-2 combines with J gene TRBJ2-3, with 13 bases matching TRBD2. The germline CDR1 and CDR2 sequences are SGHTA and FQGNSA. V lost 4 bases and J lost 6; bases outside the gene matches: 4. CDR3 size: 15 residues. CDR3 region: CASSSGLAGRDTQYF. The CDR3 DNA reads TGTGCCAGCAGCTCGGGACTAGCGGGGAGGGATACGCAGTATTTT.

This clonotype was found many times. As DNA, the CDR3 is TGTGCCAGCAGCCAGCGGGGGGGCAATGAGCAGTTCTTC. It translates to CASSQRGGNEQFF. The J gene is TRBJ2-1, the V gene TRBV7-9; 10 bases align to TRBD2. V was pared by 5 bases and J by 6 bases, with 1 base of the junction left unmatched. The CDR3 length is 13 residues. Germline-derived CDR1 and CDR2 are SEHNR and FQNEAQ (reference sequence).

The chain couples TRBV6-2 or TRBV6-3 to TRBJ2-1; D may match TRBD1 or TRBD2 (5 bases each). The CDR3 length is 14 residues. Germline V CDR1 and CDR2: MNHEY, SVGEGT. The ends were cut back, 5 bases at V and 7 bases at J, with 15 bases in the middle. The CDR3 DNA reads TGTGCCAGCAGTACAAACTGGGGGAGAAATGAGCAGTTCTTC. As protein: CASSTNWGRNEQFF.

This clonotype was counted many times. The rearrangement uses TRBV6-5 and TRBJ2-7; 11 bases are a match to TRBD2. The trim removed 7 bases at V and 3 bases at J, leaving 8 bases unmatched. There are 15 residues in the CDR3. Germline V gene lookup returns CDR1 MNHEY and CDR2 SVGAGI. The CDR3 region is CASTATGTSGYEQYF. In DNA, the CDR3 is TGTGCCAGCACTGCAACCGGGACTAGCGGCTACGAGCAGTACTTC.

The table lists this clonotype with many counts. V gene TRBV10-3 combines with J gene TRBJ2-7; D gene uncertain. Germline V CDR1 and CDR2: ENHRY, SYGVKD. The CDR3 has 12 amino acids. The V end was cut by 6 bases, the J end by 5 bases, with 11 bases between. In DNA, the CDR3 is TGTGCCATCAGCACCTTAGGCGACGAGCAGTACTTC. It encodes CAISTLGDEQYF.

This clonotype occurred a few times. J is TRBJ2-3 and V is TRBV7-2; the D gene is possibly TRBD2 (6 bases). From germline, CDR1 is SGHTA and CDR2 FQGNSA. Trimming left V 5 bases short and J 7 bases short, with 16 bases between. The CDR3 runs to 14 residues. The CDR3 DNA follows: TGTGCCAGCAGCCCCGGCGGGATGGAGTATACGCAGTATTTT. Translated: CASSPGGMEYTQYF. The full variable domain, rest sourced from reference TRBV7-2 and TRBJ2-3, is GAGVSQSPSNKVTEKGKDVELRCDPISGHTALYWYRQSLGQGLEFLIYFQGNSAPDKSGLPSDRFSAERTGGSVSTLTIQRTQQEDSAVYLCASSPGGMEYTQYFGPGTRLTVL.

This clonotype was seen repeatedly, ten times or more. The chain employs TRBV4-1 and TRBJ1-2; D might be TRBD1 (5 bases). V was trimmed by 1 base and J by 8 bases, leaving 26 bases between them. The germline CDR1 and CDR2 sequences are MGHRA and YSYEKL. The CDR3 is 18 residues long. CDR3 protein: CASSQGAQYGMGRGGYTF. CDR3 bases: TGCGCCAGCAGCCAAGGGGCTCAGTACGGGATGGGACGAGGAGGCTACACCTTC.

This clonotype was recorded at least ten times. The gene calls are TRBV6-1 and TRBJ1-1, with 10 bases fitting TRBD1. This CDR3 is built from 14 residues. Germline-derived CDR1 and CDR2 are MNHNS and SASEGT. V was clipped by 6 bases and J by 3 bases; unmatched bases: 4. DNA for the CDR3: TGTGCCAGCAGCCCGACAGGGGGCTACACTGAAGCTTTCTTT. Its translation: CASSPTGGYTEAFF.